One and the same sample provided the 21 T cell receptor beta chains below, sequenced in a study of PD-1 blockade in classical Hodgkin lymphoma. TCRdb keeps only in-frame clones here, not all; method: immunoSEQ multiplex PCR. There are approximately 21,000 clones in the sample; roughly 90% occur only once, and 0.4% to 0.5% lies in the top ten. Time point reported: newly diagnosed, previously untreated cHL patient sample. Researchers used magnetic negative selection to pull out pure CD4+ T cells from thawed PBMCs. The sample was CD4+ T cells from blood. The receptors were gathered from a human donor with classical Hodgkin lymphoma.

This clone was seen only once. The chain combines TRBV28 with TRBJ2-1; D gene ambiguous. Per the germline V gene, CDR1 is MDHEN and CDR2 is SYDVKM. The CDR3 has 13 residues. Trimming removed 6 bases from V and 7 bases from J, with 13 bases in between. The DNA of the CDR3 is TGTGCCAGCAGCCCAAGACGGATTAATGAGCAGTTCTTC. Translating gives CASSPRRINEQFF.

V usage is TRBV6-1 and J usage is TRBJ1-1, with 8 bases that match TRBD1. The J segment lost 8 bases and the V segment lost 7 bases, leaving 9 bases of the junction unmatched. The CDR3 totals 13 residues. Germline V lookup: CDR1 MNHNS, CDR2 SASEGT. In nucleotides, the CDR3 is TGTGCCAGCATAGGAGGCAGGGGGCCGGAAGCTTTCTTT. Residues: CASIGGRGPEAFF.

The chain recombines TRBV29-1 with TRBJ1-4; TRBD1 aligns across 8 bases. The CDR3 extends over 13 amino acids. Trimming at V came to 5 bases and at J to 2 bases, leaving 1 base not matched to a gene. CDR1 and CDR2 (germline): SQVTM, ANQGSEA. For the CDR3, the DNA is TGCAGCGTTTGGACAGGGACTAATGAAAAACTGTTTTTT. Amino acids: CSVWTGTNEKLFF.

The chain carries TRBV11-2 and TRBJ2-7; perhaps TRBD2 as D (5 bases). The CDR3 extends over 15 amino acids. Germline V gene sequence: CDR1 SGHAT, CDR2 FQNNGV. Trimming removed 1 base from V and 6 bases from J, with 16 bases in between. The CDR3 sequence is CASSLGLRVLGEQYF. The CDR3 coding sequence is TGTGCCAGCAGCTTAGGATTGCGGGTACTGGGCGAGCAGTACTTC. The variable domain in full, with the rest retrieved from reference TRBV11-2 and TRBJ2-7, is EAGVAQSPRYKIIEKRQSVAFWCNPISGHATLYWYQQILGQGPKLLIQFQNNGVVDDSQLPKDRFSAERLKGVDSTLKIQPAKLEDSAVYLCASSLGLRVLGEQYFGPGTRLTVT.

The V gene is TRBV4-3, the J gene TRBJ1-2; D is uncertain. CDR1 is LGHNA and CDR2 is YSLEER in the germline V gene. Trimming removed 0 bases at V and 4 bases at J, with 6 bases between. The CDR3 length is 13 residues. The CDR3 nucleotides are TGCGCCAGCAGCCAAGAAGGGAGCTATGGCTACACCTTC. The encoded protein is CASSQEGSYGYTF.

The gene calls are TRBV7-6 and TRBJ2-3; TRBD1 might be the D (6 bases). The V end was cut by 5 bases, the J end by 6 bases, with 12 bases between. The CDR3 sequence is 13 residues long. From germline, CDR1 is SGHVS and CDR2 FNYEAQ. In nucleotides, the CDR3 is TGTGCCAGCAGCCCCGACAGGTTTGATACGCAGTATTTT. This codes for CASSPDRFDTQYF. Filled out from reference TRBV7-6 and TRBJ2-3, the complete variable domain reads GAGVSQSPRYKVTKRGQDVALRCDPISGHVSLYWYRQALGQGPEFLTYFNYEAQQDKSGLPNDRFSAERPEGSISTLTIQRTEQRDSAMYRCASSPDRFDTQYFGPGTRLTVL.

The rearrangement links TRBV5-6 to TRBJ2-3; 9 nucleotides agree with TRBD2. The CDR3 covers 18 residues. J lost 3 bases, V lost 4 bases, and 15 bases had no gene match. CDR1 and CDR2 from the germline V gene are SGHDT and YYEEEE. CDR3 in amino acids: CASSRVVDSGRGTDTQYF. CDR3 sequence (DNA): TGTGCCAGCAGCAGGGTGGTCGATAGCGGGAGAGGGACAGATACGCAGTATTTT.

The CDR3 sequence: CASSVAPRPFVGETQYF. In nucleotides, the CDR3 is TGTGCCAGCAGCGTAGCTCCCAGACCTTTCGTGGGAGAGACCCAGTACTTC. The chain employs TRBV9 and TRBJ2-5; no firm D call. Trimming took off 0 bases at V and 4 bases at J, with 19 bases between the two ends. CDR1 is SGDLS, CDR2 YYNGEE, per germline. CDR3 length equals 17 residues.

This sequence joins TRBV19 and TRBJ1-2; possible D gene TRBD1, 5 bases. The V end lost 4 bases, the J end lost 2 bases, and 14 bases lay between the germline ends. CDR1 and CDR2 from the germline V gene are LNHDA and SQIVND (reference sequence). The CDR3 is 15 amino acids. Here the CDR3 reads CASSRTTRDNYGYTF. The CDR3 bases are TGTGCCAGTAGTAGAACAACCAGGGACAACTATGGCTACACCTTC.

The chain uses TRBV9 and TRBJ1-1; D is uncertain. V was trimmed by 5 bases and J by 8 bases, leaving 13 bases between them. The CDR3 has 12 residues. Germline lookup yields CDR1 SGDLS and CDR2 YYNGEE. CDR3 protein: CASSRPGPEAFF. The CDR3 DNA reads TGTGCCAGCAGTCGCCCGGGTCCCGAAGCTTTCTTT.

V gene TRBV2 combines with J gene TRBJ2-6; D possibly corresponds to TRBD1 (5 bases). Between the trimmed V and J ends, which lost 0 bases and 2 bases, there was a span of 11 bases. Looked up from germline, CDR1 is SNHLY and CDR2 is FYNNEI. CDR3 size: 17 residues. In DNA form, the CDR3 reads TGTGCCAGCAGTGAAGCTCTCCGGACAACTGGGGCCAACGTCCTGACTTTC. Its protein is CASSEALRTTGANVLTF. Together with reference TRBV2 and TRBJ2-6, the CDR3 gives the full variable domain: EPEVTQTPSHQVTQMGQEVILRCVPISNHLYFYWYRQILGQKVEFLVSFYNNEISEKSEIFDDQFSVERPDGSNFTLKIRSTKLEDSAMYFCASSEALRTTGANVLTFGAGSRLTVL.

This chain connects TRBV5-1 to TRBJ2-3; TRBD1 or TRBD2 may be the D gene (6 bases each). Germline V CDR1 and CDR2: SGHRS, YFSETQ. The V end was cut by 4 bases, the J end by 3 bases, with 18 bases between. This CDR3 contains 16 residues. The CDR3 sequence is CASSPGGGAGTDTQYF. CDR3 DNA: TGCGCCAGCAGCCCAGGAGGGGGAGCTGGTACAGATACGCAGTATTTT.

CDR3 DNA: TGTGCCAGCTGGACAGGCTATGGCTACACCTTC. Its protein is CASWTGYGYTF. The rearrangement uses TRBV25-1 and TRBJ1-2, with TRBD1 matching 7 bases. The CDR3 runs 11 residues. Germline-derived CDR1 and CDR2 are MGHDK and SYGVNS. Trimming removed 8 bases from V and 4 bases from J; junction bases left unmatched: 1.

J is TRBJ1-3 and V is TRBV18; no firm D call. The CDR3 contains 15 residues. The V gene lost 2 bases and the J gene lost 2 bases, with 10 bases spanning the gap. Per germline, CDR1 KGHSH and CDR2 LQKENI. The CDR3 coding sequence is TGTGCCAGCTCACCAGGAGGAAAGGCTGGAAACACCATATATTTT. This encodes CASSPGGKAGNTIYF.

The CDR3 coding sequence is TGTGCCAGCAGTGAGATTCGTCCTGGAAACACCATATATTTT. Translation: CASSEIRPGNTIYF. The rearrangement links TRBV25-1 to TRBJ1-3; D unresolved. This CDR3 has 14 residues. Germline V gene data show CDR1 as MGHDK and CDR2 as SYGVNS. V lost 3 bases, J lost 2 bases, and 8 bases lay in between.

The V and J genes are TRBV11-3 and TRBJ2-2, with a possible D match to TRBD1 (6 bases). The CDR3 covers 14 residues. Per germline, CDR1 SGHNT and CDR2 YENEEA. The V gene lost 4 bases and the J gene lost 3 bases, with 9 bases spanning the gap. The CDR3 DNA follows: TGTGCCAGCAGCTACACAGGGTACACCGGGGAGCTGTTTTTT. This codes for CASSYTGYTGELFF. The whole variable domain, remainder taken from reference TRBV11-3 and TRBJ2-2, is EAGVVQSPRYKIIEKKQPVAFWCNPISGHNTLYWYLQNLGQGPELLIRYENEEAVDDSQLPKDRFSAERLKGVDSTLKIQPAELGDSAVYLCASSYTGYTGELFFGEGSRLTVL.

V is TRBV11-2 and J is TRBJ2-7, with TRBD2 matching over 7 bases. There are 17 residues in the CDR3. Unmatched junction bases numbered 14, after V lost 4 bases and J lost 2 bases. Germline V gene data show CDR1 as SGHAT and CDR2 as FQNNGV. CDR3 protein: CASSWGGSALLPYEQYF. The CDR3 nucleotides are TGTGCCAGCAGCTGGGGAGGGAGCGCTCTACTCCCCTACGAGCAGTACTTC.

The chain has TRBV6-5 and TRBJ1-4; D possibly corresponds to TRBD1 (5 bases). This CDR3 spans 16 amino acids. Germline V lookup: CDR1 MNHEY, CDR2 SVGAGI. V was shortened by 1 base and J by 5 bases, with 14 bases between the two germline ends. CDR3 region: CASSYWGLNKNEKLFF. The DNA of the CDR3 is TGTGCCAGCAGTTACTGGGGACTTAACAAAAATGAAAAACTGTTTTTT.

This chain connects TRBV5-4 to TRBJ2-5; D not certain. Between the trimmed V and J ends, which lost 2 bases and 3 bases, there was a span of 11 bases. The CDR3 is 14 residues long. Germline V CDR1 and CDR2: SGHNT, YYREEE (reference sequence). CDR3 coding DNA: TGTGCCAGCAGCTTTTGGGTTTCCAAAGAGACCCAGTACTTC. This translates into CASSFWVSKETQYF.

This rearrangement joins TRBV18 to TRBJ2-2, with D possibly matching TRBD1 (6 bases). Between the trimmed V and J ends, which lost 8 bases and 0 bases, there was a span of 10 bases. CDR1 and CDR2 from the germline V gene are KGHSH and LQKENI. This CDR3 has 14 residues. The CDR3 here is CASRRTANTGELFF. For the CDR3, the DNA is TGTGCCAGCCGGCGGACAGCGAACACCGGGGAGCTGTTTTTT.

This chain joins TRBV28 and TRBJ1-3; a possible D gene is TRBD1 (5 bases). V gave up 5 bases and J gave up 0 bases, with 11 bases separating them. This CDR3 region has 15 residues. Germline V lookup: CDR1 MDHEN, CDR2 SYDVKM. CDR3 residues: CASSPVGGSGNTIYF. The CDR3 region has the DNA TGTGCCAGCAGTCCCGTGGGGGGCTCTGGAAACACCATATATTTT.